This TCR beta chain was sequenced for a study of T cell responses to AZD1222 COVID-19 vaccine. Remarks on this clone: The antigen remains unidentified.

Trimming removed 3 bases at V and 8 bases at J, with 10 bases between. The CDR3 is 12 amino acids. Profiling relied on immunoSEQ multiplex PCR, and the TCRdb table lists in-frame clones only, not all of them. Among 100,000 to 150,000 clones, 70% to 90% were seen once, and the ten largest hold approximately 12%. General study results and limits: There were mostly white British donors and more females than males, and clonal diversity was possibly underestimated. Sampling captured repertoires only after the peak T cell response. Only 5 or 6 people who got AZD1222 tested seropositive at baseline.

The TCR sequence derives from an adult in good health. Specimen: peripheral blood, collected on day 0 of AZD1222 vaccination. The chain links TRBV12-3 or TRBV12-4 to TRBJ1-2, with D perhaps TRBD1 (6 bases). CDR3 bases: TGTGCCAGCAGTTTGAGGGGGGGAGGCTACACCTTC. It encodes CASSLRGGGYTF.